These 27 T cell receptor beta chains were sequenced from one sample in a study of T-cell memory formation after mild COVID-19. From the 5' RACE reads, TCRdb called clonotypes with MiXCR, one entry per CDR3 protein. The repertoire holds under 110,000 distinct CDR3 sequences, with over 15% as singletons. Sequenced material: PBMCs or a T cell subset sorted from them (not recorded which). All receptors derive from an adult woman who had mild COVID-19 (a few samples of this study predate the infection). Cell type and time point are not known.

This clonotype was picked up a small number of times. The genes are TRBV6-5 and TRBJ1-1; D is ambiguous. Trimming removed 0 bases at V and 9 bases at J, with 8 bases between. Germline CDR1 and CDR2: MNHEY and SVGAGI. The CDR3 runs 12 residues. The CDR3 DNA sequence: TGTGCCAGCAGTTACTCGCGGGATCAAGCTTTCTTT. Protein sequence: CASSYSRDQAFF.

The chain couples TRBV4-3 to TRBJ1-1; D gene unclear. The CDR3 runs 13 residues. The germline V gene has CDR1 LGHNA and CDR2 YSLEER. Trimming pared 0 bases from V and 6 bases from J, leaving 8 bases between. Written as DNA, the CDR3 is TGCGCCAGCAGCCAAGATATCGGACCTGAAGCTTTCTTT. As protein: CASSQDIGPEAFF.

The chain has TRBV6-5 and TRBJ1-5; D gene ambiguous. The germline gives CDR1 MNHEY, CDR2 SVGAGI. This CDR3 spans 16 amino acids. V lost 2 bases and J 4 bases, leaving 15 bases between the germline ends. DNA for the CDR3: TGTGCCAGCAGTTACAAGTATGTAGCTTTTAATCAGCCCCAGCATTTT. Translated, it gives CASSYKYVAFNQPQHF.

This clonotype has just a few counts. V is TRBV4-2 and J is TRBJ2-7; D is possibly TRBD1 or TRBD2 (6 bases each). Germline V gene data show CDR1 as LGHNA and CDR2 as YNFKEQ. The germline V and J ends were trimmed by 2 bases and 7 bases, with 21 bases remaining between them. The CDR3 loop spans 16 amino acids. CDR3: CASSQFHRDSQGEQYF. The CDR3 DNA sequence: TGTGCCAGCAGCCAATTTCACCGGGACTCCCAGGGGGAGCAGTACTTC.

This clonotype appeared a few times. The chain combines TRBV4-2 with TRBJ2-1; 8 bases fit TRBD2. In germline, CDR1 is LGHNA, CDR2 YNFKEQ. The CDR3 has 15 amino acids. V gave up 1 base and J gave up 8 bases; unmatched junction bases: 7. CDR3 sequence: CASSQGAGAWHEQFF. DNA for the CDR3: TGTGCCAGCAGCCAAGGAGCGGGGGCTTGGCATGAGCAGTTCTTC.

The table lists this clonotype with many counts. The chain combines TRBV4-2 with TRBJ2-7, with 7 bases lining up with TRBD2. Germline V CDR1 and CDR2: LGHNA, YNFKEQ. The CDR3 is made up of 13 amino acids. V lost 6 bases and J lost 2; bases outside the gene matches: 4. In DNA, the CDR3 is TGTGCCAGCAGTTTCGCGGGGGCCTACGAGCAGTACTTC. It is translated as CASSFAGAYEQYF.

This clonotype has just a few counts. The chain combines TRBV6-5 with TRBJ2-5, with 7 bases lining up with TRBD1. Germline-derived CDR1 and CDR2 are MNHEY and SVGAGI. The CDR3 has 14 residues. The trim removed 2 bases at V and 1 base at J, leaving 1 base unmatched. CDR3 protein: CASSYRDSQETQYF. The CDR3 DNA is TGTGCCAGCAGTTACCGGGACAGCCAAGAGACCCAGTACTTC.

The chain recombines TRBV15 with TRBJ1-5; unclear D gene. Germline values: CDR1 LNHNV, CDR2 YYDKDF (reference sequence). The CDR3 is 12 amino acids. V gave up 1 base and J gave up 4 bases, with 2 bases separating them. This CDR3 is CATSRGNQPQHF. The CDR3 DNA reads TGTGCCACCAGCAGAGGGAATCAGCCCCAGCATTTT. The full variable domain, in which reference TRBV15 and TRBJ1-5 provide the parts outside the CDR3, is DAMVIQNPRYQVTQFGKPVTLSCSQTLNHNVMYWYQQKSSQAPKLLFHYYDKDFNNEADTPDNFQSRRPNTSFCFLDIRSPGLGDTAMYLCATSRGNQPQHFGDGTRLSIL.

The chain links TRBV29-1 to TRBJ2-5; D unclear. The CDR3 contains 12 residues. V was cut by 2 bases and J by 5 bases, with 9 bases left in between. The germline V gene has CDR1 SQVTM and CDR2 ANQGSEA. The CDR3 is CSVELVFETQYF. The CDR3 region has the DNA TGCAGCGTTGAACTGGTTTTCGAGACCCAGTACTTC.

This clonotype was counted a few times. The chain employs TRBV12-3 or TRBV12-4 and TRBJ2-7; TRBD2 agrees at 9 bases. The CDR3 extends over 14 amino acids. V gave up 7 bases and J gave up 2 bases; unmatched junction bases: 6. For the CDR3, the DNA is TGTGCCAGCACCTCGGCGGGGGGGACCTACGAGCAGTACTTC. Protein: CASTSAGGTYEQYF.

In its sample, this clonotype was seen a few times. The chain employs TRBV20-1 and TRBJ1-5; 7 bases are a match to TRBD1. Losses at the gene ends were 0 bases for V and 0 bases for J; bases not matched to a gene: 20. CDR3 length: 21 residues. Germline V gene sequence: CDR1 DFQATT, CDR2 SNEGSKA (reference sequence). CDR3 DNA: TGCAGTGCTAGAGATCCGGGGCCGACCCGGGACAGTCAATATAGCAATCAGCCCCAGCATTTT. Its protein is CSARDPGPTRDSQYSNQPQHF.

V and J are TRBV7-9 and TRBJ2-7, with D unclear. CDR3 length: 13 residues. V dropped 3 bases and J dropped 6 bases, with 12 bases sitting between them. In germline, CDR1 is SEHNR, CDR2 FQNEAQ (reference sequence). For the CDR3, the DNA is TGTGCCAGCAGCTTGCCAGGTCCGTTCGAGCAGTACTTC. Encoded protein: CASSLPGPFEQYF.

This rearrangement joins TRBV4-1 to TRBJ2-5, with 8 bases that match TRBD1. J lost 5 bases, V lost 3 bases, and 8 bases had no gene match. This CDR3 comprises 15 residues. Germline V gives CDR1 MGHRA, CDR2 YSYEKL. This CDR3 reads CASSHGQGSRETQYF. In DNA form, the CDR3 reads TGCGCCAGCAGCCATGGACAGGGATCGCGGGAGACCCAGTACTTC.

This clonotype appeared a few times. The chain links TRBV20-1 to TRBJ2-5; 7 nucleotides agree with TRBD1. CDR1 and CDR2 from the germline V gene are DFQATT and SNEGSKA (reference sequence). V trimming: 0 bases; J trimming: 0 bases; junction bases outside the gene matches: 1. The CDR3 covers 14 residues. In nucleotides, the CDR3 is TGCAGTGCTAGAGACGGGACAGACCAAGAGACCCAGTACTTC. It yields the protein CSARDGTDQETQYF.

This clonotype was seen more than once but under ten times. The V call is TRBV19, the J call TRBJ2-7; D tentatively fits TRBD1 or TRBD2 (5 bases each). Trimming took off 5 bases at V and 5 bases at J, with 13 bases between the two ends. This CDR3 spans 13 amino acids. Germline values: CDR1 LNHDA, CDR2 SQIVND (reference sequence). The CDR3 bases are TGTGCCAGTAGTCCGGGGACGACCCACGAGCAGTACTTC. Its translation: CASSPGTTHEQYF.

The chain links TRBV6-6 to TRBJ2-1; weak D call: TRBD2 (5 bases). V lost 2 bases and J lost 8, with 7 bases in between. The CDR3 consists of 12 residues. Germline-derived CDR1 and CDR2 are MNHNY and SVGAGI (reference sequence). The CDR3 sequence: CASSYPGDEQFF. CDR3 sequence (DNA): TGTGCCAGCAGTTACCCCGGGGATGAGCAGTTCTTC.

There are a few counts of this clonotype. The chain employs TRBV12-3 or TRBV12-4 and TRBJ2-4, with D possibly TRBD2 on 5 matching bases. The CDR3 extends over 14 amino acids. V was pared by 6 bases and J by 5 bases, with 14 bases between. The CDR3 nucleotides are TGTGCCAGCAGGGCCCCTAATAGCGAAAACATTCAGTACTTC. Amino acids: CASRAPNSENIQYF.

This clonotype was seen more than once but under ten times. The rearrangement links TRBV12-3 or TRBV12-4 to TRBJ2-1; D not certain. The CDR3 has 10 residues. Trimming took off 8 bases at V and 5 bases at J, with 4 bases between the two ends. CDR3: CASGDNEQFF. As DNA, the CDR3 is TGTGCCAGCGGCGACAATGAGCAGTTCTTC.

There are a few counts of this clonotype. The chain combines TRBV25-1 with TRBJ1-4, with D possibly TRBD1 on 5 matching bases. CDR1 is MGHDK, CDR2 SYGVNS, per germline. V was pared by 2 bases and J by 6 bases, with 10 bases between. CDR3 length: 14 residues. CDR3 DNA sequence: TGTGCCAGCAGTGAAGGGGGGATGGATGAAAAACTGTTTTTT. Its protein product is CASSEGGMDEKLFF.

V usage is TRBV5-1 and J usage is TRBJ2-7; D unresolved. The V gene lost 0 bases and the J gene lost 2 bases, with 9 bases spanning the gap. In germline, CDR1 is SGHRS, CDR2 YFSETQ. This CDR3 has 14 amino acids. CDR3 region: CASSLASAAYEQYF. As DNA, the CDR3 is TGCGCCAGCAGCTTGGCCTCGGCAGCCTACGAGCAGTACTTC.

In its sample, this clonotype was seen a few times. CDR3 coding DNA: TGTGCCAGCAGCCCGTCGGACGGTCTGGACGAGCAGTACTTC. Protein: CASSPSDGLDEQYF. The rearrangement uses TRBV9 and TRBJ2-7; D is unresolved. V was trimmed by 4 bases and J by 5 bases, leaving 16 bases between them. From germline, CDR1 is SGDLS and CDR2 YYNGEE. The CDR3 extends over 14 amino acids.

This chain joins TRBV24-1 and TRBJ1-4; the match to TRBD1 covers 12 bases. Unmatched junction bases numbered 4, after V lost 12 bases and J lost 12 bases. The germline V gene has CDR1 KGHDR and CDR2 SFDVKD. CDR3 length: 11 residues. DNA of the CDR3: TGTGCCGTGGGACAGGGGGCAGAACTGTTTTTT. Its translation is CAVGQGAELFF.

This clonotype was observed a few times. This chain links TRBV7-2 with TRBJ2-7; D not certain. Germline loops: CDR1 SGHTA, CDR2 FQGNSA. V was trimmed by 5 bases and J by 9 bases, leaving 23 bases between them. CDR3 length: 15 residues. The CDR3 nucleotides are TGTGCCAGCAGCCTGGACCCGGGTCCTTATTGGGGGCAGTACTTC. It encodes CASSLDPGPYWGQYF.

This clonotype was counted between two and nine times. V and J are TRBV4-3 and TRBJ1-1; D perhaps matches TRBD1 (6 bases). V was trimmed by 3 bases and J by 0 bases, leaving 11 bases between them. The CDR3 is 15 amino acids. The germline gives CDR1 LGHNA, CDR2 YSLEER. The CDR3 DNA sequence: TGCGCCAGCAGCCACGAGACAGGTGTGAACACTGAAGCTTTCTTT. It codes for CASSHETGVNTEAFF.

This clonotype was counted between two and nine times. The rearrangement uses TRBV24-1 and TRBJ2-1; no clear D. V was pared by 3 bases and J by 4 bases, with 21 bases between. Germline CDR1 is KGHDR and CDR2 is SFDVKD. The CDR3 runs to 18 residues. As DNA, the CDR3 is TGTGCCACCAGTGATGGAAGTCTAGGCGCCGTGGAGTACAATGAGCAGTTCTTC. Protein sequence: CATSDGSLGAVEYNEQFF.

Only a few counts were recorded for this clonotype. The chain combines TRBV5-1 with TRBJ2-7; D may match TRBD1 or TRBD2 (5 bases each). The CDR3 sequence is 14 residues long. Deletions cut 0 bases from V and 5 bases from J, with 12 bases between. Germline V gene lookup returns CDR1 SGHRS and CDR2 YFSETQ. This chain's CDR3 is CASSLGGSPHEQYF. Written as DNA, the CDR3 is TGCGCCAGCAGCTTGGGGGGGTCCCCCCACGAGCAGTACTTC.

This clonotype was seen more than once but under ten times. The J gene is TRBJ2-1, the V gene TRBV19, with 9 bases matching TRBD1. After removal of 4 bases from V and 2 bases from J, the junction contained 6 bases not matched to a gene. From germline, CDR1 is LNHDA and CDR2 SQIVND (reference sequence). CDR3 length equals 16 residues. The CDR3 DNA is TGTGCCAGTAGTAACCGGGACAGGGCGGCCTACAATGAGCAGTTCTTC. Translation gives CASSNRDRAAYNEQFF.